This section outlines one TCR beta chain sequence together with its context. Original handling: Reference gene primer amplification yielded estimated nucleated cell counts. Repertoires were generated with immunoSEQ multiplex PCR, while TCRdb's copy carries only in-frame clones and drops some. The V and J calls and clone size were taken over from that table, and D and trimming were inferred from the DNA. This table holds about 210,000 clones, over 80% found once. Clinical history reported by participants formed the basis on which cohorts were assigned. This specimen comes from a study of blood T cell repertoires in COVID-19. As for the study in general: From T cells, B-cell-depleted T cells, or PBMCs came the material, which was cDNA or gDNA.

Germline V lookup: CDR1 SGHKS, CDR2 YYEKEE (reference sequence). With 0 bases removed from V and 1 base from J, the gap between germline ends came to 4 bases. The CDR3 is 13 amino acids. The receptor comes from a man aged 18 to 29 with acute COVID-19. Input material: PBMCs or T cells enriched from blood (not recorded which). The genes are TRBV5-5 and TRBJ1-1; no firm D call. The CDR3 loop reads CASSLAGNTEAFF. The CDR3 bases are TGTGCCAGCAGCTTGGCCGGGAACACTGAAGCTTTCTTT. The full variable domain, rest sourced from reference TRBV5-5 and TRBJ1-1, is DAGVTQSPTHLIKTRGQQVTLRCSPISGHKSVSWYQQVLGQGPQFIFQYYEKEERGRGNFPDRFSARQFPNYSSELNVNALLLGDSALYLCASSLAGNTEAFFGQGTRLTVV.